Shown below are 14 T cell receptor beta chains from a single sample sequenced in a study of cytomegalovirus exposure and HLA in healthy donors. Assay used: immunoSEQ multiplex PCR; TCRdb lists only in-frame clones, some missing. The table includes over 200,000 clones, about nine tenths detected once. Specimen: PBMCs. All receptors come from a woman younger than 30 in good health and CMV-seropositive.

V usage is TRBV5-1 and J usage is TRBJ2-7, with D maybe TRBD1 (6 bases). V was cut by 0 bases and J by 5 bases, with 12 bases left in between. Germline V lookup: CDR1 SGHRS, CDR2 YFSETQ. The CDR3 runs to 14 residues. The CDR3 region has the DNA TGCGCCAGCAGCTTGGCCACGGCAGGGGACGAGCAGTACTTC. Translated, it gives CASSLATAGDEQYF.

This chain joins TRBV2 and TRBJ1-1; D is uncertain. Germline CDR1 and CDR2: SNHLY and FYNNEI. Trimming shortened V by 3 bases and J by 1 base, and 6 bases separated the two germline ends. The length of the CDR3 is 13 residues. The CDR3 protein is CASSESGNTEAFF. CDR3 nucleotide sequence: TGTGCCAGCAGTGAGTCGGGGAACACTGAAGCTTTCTTT.

CDR3 nucleotide sequence: TGTGCCATCAGTGATTCGGCGGGACAAGAGACCCAGTACTTC. Translation: CAISDSAGQETQYF. The chain joins TRBV10-3 to TRBJ2-5; TRBD2 might be the D (6 bases). Trimming pared 3 bases from V and 2 bases from J, leaving 10 bases between. The CDR3 is made up of 14 amino acids. Germline loops: CDR1 ENHRY, CDR2 SYGVKD.

The V call is TRBV19, the J call TRBJ2-1; the D gene is possibly TRBD1 (6 bases). CDR3 size: 13 residues. The V end lost 7 bases, the J end lost 4 bases, and 11 bases lay between the germline ends. The germline V gene encodes CDR1 LNHDA and CDR2 SQIVND (reference sequence). The chain's CDR3 is CASTSDRYNEQFF. The DNA for the CDR3 is TGTGCCAGTACCTCGGACAGATACAATGAGCAGTTCTTC.

CDR3 in amino acids: CASTELGRSYNEQFF. In nucleotides, the CDR3 is TGTGCCAGCACCGAGTTGGGGCGGTCTTACAATGAGCAGTTCTTC. The V gene is TRBV2, the J gene TRBJ2-1; perhaps TRBD1 as D (5 bases). The CDR3 length is 15 residues. V was trimmed by 7 bases and J by 4 bases, leaving 17 bases between them. CDR1 is SNHLY, CDR2 FYNNEI, per germline.

A single count supports this clone. This chain links TRBV27 with TRBJ2-3; 7 positions match TRBD1. The CDR3 consists of 15 residues. The ends lost 4 bases at V and 3 bases at J; junction bases unmatched: 7. Germline values: CDR1 MNHEY, CDR2 SMNVEV (reference sequence). CDR3 sequence: CASSSEGAGTDTQYF. The CDR3 nucleotides read TGTGCCAGCAGTTCAGAGGGGGCAGGGACAGATACGCAGTATTTT.

With regard to this clone: In the same sample, other DNA sequences code for this CDR3. The CDR3: CASSLGSGTGELFF. DNA of the CDR3: TGCGCCAGCAGCTTGGGGTCAGGGACCGGGGAGCTGTTTTTT. The chain recombines TRBV5-1 with TRBJ2-2; D is perhaps TRBD1 (5 bases). The germline gives CDR1 SGHRS, CDR2 YFSETQ. This CDR3 is built from 14 residues. Trimming shortened V by 0 bases and J by 5 bases, and 8 bases separated the two germline ends.

This chain connects TRBV9 to TRBJ1-2, with 7 positions matching TRBD1. Germline values: CDR1 SGDLS, CDR2 YYNGEE. With V trimmed by 0 bases and J by 7 bases, 6 bases remained unmatched. This CDR3 has 14 residues. In DNA, the CDR3 is TGTGCCAGCAGCGTAGTGTCGGCAGGGGGTGGCTACACCTTC. Amino acid sequence: CASSVVSAGGGYTF.

The chain uses TRBV4-1 and TRBJ1-4; 7 positions match TRBD1. V trimming: 7 bases; J trimming: 5 bases; junction bases outside the gene matches: 10. Germline loops: CDR1 MGHRA, CDR2 YSYEKL. CDR3 length: 15 residues. The CDR3 is CASTLWDRLNEKLFF. The CDR3 DNA sequence: TGCGCCAGCACCCTTTGGGACAGATTGAATGAAAAACTGTTTTTT.

The chain employs TRBV2 and TRBJ2-1, with TRBD2 matching 14 bases. CDR1 and CDR2 from the germline V gene are SNHLY and FYNNEI. This CDR3 has 16 residues. After removal of 8 bases from V and 8 bases from J, the junction contained 11 bases not matched to a gene. The CDR3 DNA follows: TGTGCCAGCGGCGACCTCGGGACTAGCGGGAGCCATGAGCAGTTCTTC. This codes for CASGDLGTSGSHEQFF. The complete variable domain, with remaining parts taken from reference TRBV2 and TRBJ2-1, reads EPEVTQTPSHQVTQMGQEVILRCVPISNHLYFYWYRQILGQKVEFLVSFYNNEISEKSEIFDDQFSVERPDGSNFTLKIRSTKLEDSAMYFCASGDLGTSGSHEQFFGPGTRLTVL.

The chain is built from TRBV5-1 and TRBJ1-1; 9 bases fit TRBD1. V was pared by 1 base and J by 1 base, with 11 bases of the junction left unmatched. Germline V lookup: CDR1 SGHRS, CDR2 YFSETQ. The CDR3 has 18 amino acids. The CDR3 spells CASSLSPYRGRGNTEAFF. CDR3 in DNA: TGCGCCAGCAGCTTGTCCCCCTACAGGGGGCGCGGGAACACTGAAGCTTTCTTT.

The rearrangement uses TRBV4-1 and TRBJ2-7, with D unclear. Germline V lookup: CDR1 MGHRA, CDR2 YSYEKL. Trimming cost V 0 bases and J 3 bases, with 6 bases left between them. This CDR3 region has 13 residues. CDR3 nucleotide sequence: TGCGCCAGCAGCCAAGAGCGGTACTACGAGCAGTACTTC. It is translated as CASSQERYYEQYF.

The chain links TRBV28 to TRBJ2-7; 11 positions agree with TRBD2. J was trimmed by 2 bases and V by 6 bases; bases with no gene match: 6. CDR1 is MDHEN, CDR2 SYDVKM, per germline. The CDR3 covers 15 residues. CDR3 in DNA: TGTGCCAGCAGACGAAGTAGCGGGAGGGCCTACGAGCAGTACTTC. It translates to CASRRSSGRAYEQYF.

This clone was observed a single time. This chain connects TRBV27 to TRBJ2-1; TRBD2 agrees at 8 bases. Germline CDR1 is MNHEY and CDR2 is SMNVEV (reference sequence). The CDR3 is made up of 14 amino acids. J gave up 9 bases and V 1 base, and 5 bases lay outside the gene matches. This CDR3 is CASSLLAGRGEQFF. CDR3 bases: TGTGCCAGCAGTTTATTAGCGGGAAGGGGTGAGCAGTTCTTC.